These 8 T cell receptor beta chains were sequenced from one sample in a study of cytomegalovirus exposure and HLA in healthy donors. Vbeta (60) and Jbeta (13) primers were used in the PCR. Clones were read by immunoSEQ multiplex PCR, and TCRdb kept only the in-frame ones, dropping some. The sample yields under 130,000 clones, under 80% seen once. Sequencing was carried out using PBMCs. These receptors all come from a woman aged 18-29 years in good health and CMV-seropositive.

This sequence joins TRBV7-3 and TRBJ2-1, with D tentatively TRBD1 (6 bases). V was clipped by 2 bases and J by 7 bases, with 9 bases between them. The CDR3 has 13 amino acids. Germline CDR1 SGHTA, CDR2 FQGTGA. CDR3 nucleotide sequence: TGTGCCAGCAGCTTAGGGGGCGGGAATGAGCAGTTCTTC. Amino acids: CASSLGGGNEQFF.

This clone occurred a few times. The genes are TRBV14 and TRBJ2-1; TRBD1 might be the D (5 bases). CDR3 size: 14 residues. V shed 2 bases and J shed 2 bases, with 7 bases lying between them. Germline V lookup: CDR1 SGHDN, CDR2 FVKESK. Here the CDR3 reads CASSQLDTYNEQFF. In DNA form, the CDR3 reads TGTGCCAGCAGCCAACTGGACACCTACAATGAGCAGTTCTTC.

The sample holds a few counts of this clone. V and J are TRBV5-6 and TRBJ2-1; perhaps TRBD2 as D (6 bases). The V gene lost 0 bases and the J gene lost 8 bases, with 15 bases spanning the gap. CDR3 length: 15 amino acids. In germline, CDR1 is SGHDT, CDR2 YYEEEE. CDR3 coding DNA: TGTGCCAGCAGCTTGGTTGGAGGGGTAAGCGATGAGCAGTTCTTC. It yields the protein CASSLVGGVSDEQFF.

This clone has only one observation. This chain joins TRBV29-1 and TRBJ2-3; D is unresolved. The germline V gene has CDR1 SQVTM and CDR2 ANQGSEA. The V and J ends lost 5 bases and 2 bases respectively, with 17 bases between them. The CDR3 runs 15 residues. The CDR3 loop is CSVHISRSATDTQYF. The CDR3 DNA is TGCAGCGTTCACATATCAAGGAGCGCCACAGATACGCAGTATTTT.

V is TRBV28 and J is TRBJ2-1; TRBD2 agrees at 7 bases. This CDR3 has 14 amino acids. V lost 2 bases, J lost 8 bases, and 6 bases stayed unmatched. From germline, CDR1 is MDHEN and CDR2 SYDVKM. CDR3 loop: CASSLAGVGDEQFF. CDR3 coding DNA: TGTGCCAGCAGTTTAGCGGGAGTGGGCGATGAGCAGTTCTTC.

The DNA of the CDR3 is TGCACCAGCAGCCAAGGTGCGGGTAGGACCTACAATGAGCAGTTCTTC. Its protein is CTSSQGAGRTYNEQFF. This chain uses TRBV1 with TRBJ2-1; the D segment call TRBD2 is taken from the table without a DNA check. TRBV1 corresponds to a pseudogene. The CDR3 contains 16 residues.

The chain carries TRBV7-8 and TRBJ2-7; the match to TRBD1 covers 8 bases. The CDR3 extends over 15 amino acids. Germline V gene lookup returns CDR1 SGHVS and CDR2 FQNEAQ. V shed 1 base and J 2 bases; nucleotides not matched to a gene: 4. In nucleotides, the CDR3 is TGTGCCAGCAGCTTAGGCACAGGGGGGACCTACGAGCAGTACTTC. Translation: CASSLGTGGTYEQYF.

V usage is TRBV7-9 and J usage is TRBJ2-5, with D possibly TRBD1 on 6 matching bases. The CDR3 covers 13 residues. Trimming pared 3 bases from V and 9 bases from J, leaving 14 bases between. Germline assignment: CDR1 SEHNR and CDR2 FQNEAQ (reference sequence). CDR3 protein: CASSFKPTGSQYF. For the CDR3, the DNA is TGTGCCAGCAGCTTTAAACCCACAGGGTCCCAGTACTTC. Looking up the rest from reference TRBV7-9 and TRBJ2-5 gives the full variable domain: DTGVSQNPRHKITKRGQNVTFRCDPISEHNRLYWYRQTLGQGPEFLTYFQNEAQLEKSRLLSDRFSAERPKGSFSTLEIQRTEQGDSAMYLCASSFKPTGSQYFGPGTRLLVL.